Presented here are 21 T cell receptor beta chains from one specimen sequenced in a study of blood T cell repertoires in COVID-19. Using immunoSEQ multiplex PCR, the repertoire was profiled, and TCRdb retains in-frame clones only, with some absent. The sample lists more than 400,000 clones; 70% to 90% were seen once. Sequenced input: peripheral blood. These receptors all stem from a human donor in a cohort sampled during active COVID-19.

The chain combines TRBV5-6 with TRBJ2-7; D possibly corresponds to TRBD1 (6 bases). Germline V lookup: CDR1 SGHDT, CDR2 YYEEEE. Trimming took off 0 bases at V and 3 bases at J, with 10 bases between the two ends. CDR3 length: 14 amino acids. The CDR3 reads CASSLVQGHYEQYF. The CDR3, as DNA: TGTGCCAGCAGCTTGGTGCAGGGACACTACGAGCAGTACTTC. Based on the CDR3 plus reference TRBV5-6 and TRBJ2-7, the full variable domain is DAGVTQSPTHLIKTRGQQVTLRCSPKSGHDTVSWYQQALGQGPQFIFQYYEEEERQRGNFPDRFSGHQFPNYSSELNVNALLLGDSALYLCASSLVQGHYEQYFGPGTRLTVT.

This chain links TRBV4-3 with TRBJ2-6; D is possibly TRBD1 (6 bases). With 0 bases removed from V and 0 bases from J, the gap between germline ends came to 9 bases. From germline, CDR1 is LGHNA and CDR2 YSLEER. The CDR3 has 17 amino acids. DNA of the CDR3: TGCGCCAGCAGCCAAGATCCACAGGGCTCTGGGGCCAACGTCCTGACTTTC. Amino acid sequence: CASSQDPQGSGANVLTF.

V is TRBV3-1 (or the pseudogene TRBV3-2) and J is TRBJ2-7, with 9 bases identical to TRBD2. CDR1 and CDR2 (germline): LGHDT, YNNKEL (reference sequence). This CDR3 has 16 amino acids. With V trimmed by 2 bases and J by 0 bases, 5 bases remained unmatched. As DNA, the CDR3 is TGTGCCAGCAGCCAATTCCTAGCGGGAAGCTCCTACGAGCAGTACTTC. The encoded protein is CASSQFLAGSSYEQYF.

The chain uses TRBV6-6 and TRBJ2-7, with D perhaps matching TRBD2 (5 bases). The length of the CDR3 is 14 residues. Germline V gene lookup returns CDR1 MNHNY and CDR2 SVGAGI (reference sequence). The V end was cut by 7 bases, the J end by 2 bases, with 15 bases between. The CDR3 DNA follows: TGTGCCAGCACGACTTCTGAGGGTCCCTACGAGCAGTACTTC. It specifies CASTTSEGPYEQYF.

This chain joins TRBV28 and TRBJ2-3; 8 nucleotides match TRBD2. After removal of 5 bases from V and 3 bases from J, the junction contained 10 bases not matched to a gene. The CDR3 has 16 residues. Germline CDR1 is MDHEN and CDR2 is SYDVKM. The CDR3 here is CASSLPAGVGTDTQYF. CDR3 sequence (DNA): TGTGCCAGCAGTCTACCAGCGGGAGTGGGGACAGATACGCAGTATTTT.

The rearrangement joins TRBV2 to TRBJ2-2; D remains unclear. This CDR3 has 13 residues. CDR1 and CDR2 from the germline V gene are SNHLY and FYNNEI. The V gene lost 6 bases and the J gene lost 3 bases, with 8 bases spanning the gap. CDR3 bases: TGTGCCAGCAGCCCCGGTGACACCGGGGAGCTGTTTTTT. Protein: CASSPGDTGELFF. Drawing the rest from reference TRBV2 and TRBJ2-2, the complete variable domain is EPEVTQTPSHQVTQMGQEVILRCVPISNHLYFYWYRQILGQKVEFLVSFYNNEISEKSEIFDDQFSVERPDGSNFTLKIRSTKLEDSAMYFCASSPGDTGELFFGEGSRLTVL.

The rearrangement uses TRBV25-1 and TRBJ1-2, with D possibly TRBD1 on 5 matching bases. The CDR3 is 14 residues long. The germline CDR1 and CDR2 sequences are MGHDK and SYGVNS. Trimming removed 1 base at V and 4 bases at J, with 10 bases between. The CDR3: CASSELGGSYGYTF. The CDR3 DNA is TGTGCCAGCAGTGAATTGGGGGGGTCCTATGGCTACACCTTC.

The chain links TRBV5-1 to TRBJ2-3; 7 bases match TRBD1. With 0 bases clipped from V and 3 bases from J, the junction kept 4 bases outside the gene matches. The CDR3 is 15 amino acids. CDR1 is SGHRS and CDR2 is YFSETQ in the germline V gene. Written as DNA, the CDR3 is TGCGCCAGCAGCTTGGCCGTACAGGGGACAGATACGCAGTATTTT. Protein sequence: CASSLAVQGTDTQYF.

The chain employs TRBV5-1 and TRBJ2-4; D remains ambiguous. Deletions cut 2 bases from V and 7 bases from J, with 13 bases between. Germline V lookup: CDR1 SGHRS, CDR2 YFSETQ. This CDR3 is built from 14 residues. The CDR3 protein is CASSFGLSFNIQYF. The DNA of the CDR3 is TGCGCCAGCAGCTTTGGTCTCAGTTTCAACATTCAGTACTTC.

The CDR3 reads CATSEPGGGGVGQFF. CDR3 nucleotides: TGTGCCACCAGTGAGCCAGGGGGCGGAGGAGTCGGGCAGTTCTTC. V is TRBV24-1 and J is TRBJ2-1; 8 positions agree with TRBD1. V lost 4 bases, J lost 12 bases, and 13 bases stayed unmatched. The CDR3 sequence is 15 residues long. Germline values: CDR1 KGHDR, CDR2 SFDVKD.

The chain has TRBV4-1 and TRBJ2-3; possibly TRBD2 for D (6 bases). The CDR3 contains 17 residues. CDR1 MGHRA and CDR2 YSYEKL come from the germline V gene. With 1 base removed from V and 2 bases from J, the gap between germline ends came to 16 bases. The DNA for the CDR3 is TGCGCCAGCAGCCAAGGGATACTAGGAGGGGTCACAGATACGCAGTATTTT. It encodes CASSQGILGGVTDTQYF.

This chain joins TRBV9 and TRBJ2-1; 13 bases are shared with TRBD2. CDR1 is SGDLS and CDR2 is YYNGEE in the germline V gene. This CDR3 has 17 residues. The V and J ends lost 2 bases and 0 bases, in that order; junction bases with no gene match: 2. Written as DNA, the CDR3 is TGTGCCAGCAGCGTGACTAGCGGGAGGAGCTCCTACAATGAGCAGTTCTTC. It codes for CASSVTSGRSSYNEQFF.

The rearrangement uses TRBV7-9 and TRBJ2-3; 7 positions match TRBD1. Unmatched junction bases numbered 7, after V lost 5 bases and J lost 8 bases. In germline, CDR1 is SEHNR, CDR2 FQNEAQ (reference sequence). There are 13 residues in the CDR3. CDR3 amino acids: CASSLQGLGTQYF. CDR3 coding DNA: TGTGCCAGCAGCCTACAGGGGCTGGGTACGCAGTATTTT.

CDR3 nucleotide sequence: TGTGCCAGCAGTACCTCGAGGTCAAGGACTGAAGCTTTCTTT. Its protein is CASSTSRSRTEAFF. The chain combines TRBV6-2 or TRBV6-3 with TRBJ1-1; D gene uncertain. V was pared by 5 bases and J by 5 bases, with 15 bases between. This CDR3 has 14 residues. Germline CDR1 reads MNHEY; CDR2 reads SVGEGT.

The chain is built from TRBV24-1 and TRBJ1-3; D call uncertain. This CDR3 is built from 16 residues. Germline V gene data show CDR1 as KGHDR and CDR2 as SFDVKD. The V gene lost 3 bases and the J gene lost 2 bases, with 13 bases spanning the gap. Here the CDR3 DNA reads TGTGCCACCAGTGATCCAACGGGAGATCCTGGAAACACCATATATTTT. Translated, it gives CATSDPTGDPGNTIYF.

This clone has at least ten counts. This chain connects TRBV24-1 to TRBJ2-7, with TRBD2 identical over 12 bases. J gave up 2 bases and V 5 bases, and 12 bases lay outside the gene matches. Germline V gives CDR1 KGHDR, CDR2 SFDVKD. The CDR3 covers 18 residues. This CDR3 is CATSGPTSGSFSPYEQYF. The CDR3 coding sequence is TGTGCCACCAGTGGTCCGACTAGCGGGAGTTTTAGTCCCTACGAGCAGTACTTC.

DNA for the CDR3: TGCAGCGTTCGCCTCCGTGGGGGGGATCAGCCCCAGCATTTT. This translates into CSVRLRGGDQPQHF. This chain uses TRBV29-1 with TRBJ1-5, with TRBD1 as a possible D gene (5 bases). The CDR3 is 14 residues long. The germline gives CDR1 SQVTM, CDR2 ANQGSEA. Trimming took off 5 bases at V and 5 bases at J, with 16 bases between the two ends.

In DNA form, the CDR3 reads TGTGCCAGCAATCTTCTAGCGCCCACCAAGGATGCGCAGTATTTT. Its translation is CASNLLAPTKDAQYF. J is TRBJ2-3 and V is TRBV2, with TRBD2 as a possible D gene (6 bases). The V gene's germline CDR1 is SNHLY and CDR2 FYNNEI. Trimming took off 7 bases at V and 10 bases at J, with 24 bases between the two ends. The CDR3 is made up of 15 amino acids.

The genes are TRBV9 and TRBJ2-7; D is possibly TRBD1 (6 bases). The CDR3 totals 14 residues. Trimming stripped 0 bases from V and 3 bases from J, with 10 bases between. Germline V gives CDR1 SGDLS, CDR2 YYNGEE. The CDR3 coding sequence is TGTGCCAGCAGCGTAGGGACAGCCCTCTACGAGCAGTACTTC. As protein: CASSVGTALYEQYF.

The chain uses TRBV12-3 or TRBV12-4 and TRBJ1-1; D remains unclear. V was cut by 7 bases and J by 3 bases, with 12 bases left in between. The length of the CDR3 is 13 residues. The CDR3 DNA follows: TGTGCCAGCATTCTCAGAGCGGACACTGAAGCTTTCTTT. It translates to CASILRADTEAFF.

The chain couples TRBV5-6 to TRBJ1-4; 7 bases fit TRBD1. Germline V gene data show CDR1 as SGHDT and CDR2 as YYEEEE. Losses at the gene ends were 3 bases for V and 7 bases for J; bases not matched to a gene: 9. The CDR3 runs to 15 residues. This chain's CDR3 is CASSSKTGSSEKLFF. The CDR3 DNA follows: TGTGCCAGCAGCTCAAAGACAGGGTCAAGTGAAAAACTGTTTTTT.